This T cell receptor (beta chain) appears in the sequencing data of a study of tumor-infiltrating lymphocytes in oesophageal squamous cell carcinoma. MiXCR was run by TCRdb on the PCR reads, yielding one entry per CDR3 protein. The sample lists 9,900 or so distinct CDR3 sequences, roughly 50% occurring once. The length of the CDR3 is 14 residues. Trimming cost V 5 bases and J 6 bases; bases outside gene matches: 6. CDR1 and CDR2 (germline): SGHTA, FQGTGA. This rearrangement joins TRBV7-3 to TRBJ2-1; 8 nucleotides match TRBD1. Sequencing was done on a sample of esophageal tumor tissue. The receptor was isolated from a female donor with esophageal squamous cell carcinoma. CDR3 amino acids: CASSDTDRVNEQFF. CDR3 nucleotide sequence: TGTGCCAGCAGCGATACGGACAGGGTCAATGAGCAGTTCTTC.